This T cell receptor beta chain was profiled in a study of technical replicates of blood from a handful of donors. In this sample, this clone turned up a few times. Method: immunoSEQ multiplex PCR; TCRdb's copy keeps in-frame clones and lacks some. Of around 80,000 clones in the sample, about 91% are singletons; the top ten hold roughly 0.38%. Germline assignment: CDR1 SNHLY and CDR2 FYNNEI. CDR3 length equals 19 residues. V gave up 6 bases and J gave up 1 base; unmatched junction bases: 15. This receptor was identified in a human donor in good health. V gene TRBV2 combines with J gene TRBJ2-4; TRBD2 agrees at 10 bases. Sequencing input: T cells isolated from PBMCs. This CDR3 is CASSERLAGAAVAKNIQYF. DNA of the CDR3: TGTGCCAGCAGCGAAAGGCTAGCGGGAGCTGCGGTGGCCAAAAACATTCAGTACTTC.